Shown below are 4 T cell receptor beta chains from a single sample sequenced in a study of blood T cell repertoires in COVID-19. Sequenced by immunoSEQ multiplex PCR; TCRdb stores in-frame clones only, minus some. The sample carries about 260,000 clones, around 88% recorded once. Sequencing used PBMCs or T cells enriched from blood (not recorded which). All receptors derive from a woman between 40 and 55 years old with acute COVID-19.

In DNA, the CDR3 is TGTGCCAGCAGCCCCTCCCAGGGCAGGGGGCATGAAGAGACCCAGTACTTC. It encodes CASSPSQGRGHEETQYF. The chain recombines TRBV3-1 (or the pseudogene TRBV3-2) with TRBJ2-5; 8 positions agree with TRBD1. With 4 bases clipped from V and 3 bases from J, the junction kept 13 bases outside the gene matches. The V gene's germline CDR1 is LGHDT and CDR2 YNNKEL (reference sequence). This CDR3 comprises 17 residues.

This chain connects TRBV18 to TRBJ1-2; D is perhaps TRBD1 (6 bases). Trimming removed 2 bases from V and 4 bases from J, with 17 bases in between. From germline, CDR1 is KGHSH and CDR2 LQKENI. CDR3 length: 16 amino acids. CDR3: CASSPGSPDRIYGYTF. The CDR3 DNA reads TGTGCCAGCTCACCAGGTAGCCCAGACAGGATCTATGGCTACACCTTC.

The chain combines TRBV7-8 with TRBJ1-2; no clear D. V lost 0 bases and J 1 base, leaving 6 bases between the germline ends. This CDR3 has 14 residues. The germline V gene encodes CDR1 SGHVS and CDR2 FQNEAQ. The CDR3 reads CASSLALDNYGYTF. CDR3 sequence (DNA): TGTGCCAGCAGCTTAGCATTAGATAACTATGGCTACACCTTC.

This chain joins TRBV10-3 and TRBJ2-1, with a weak D call TRBD1 (5 bases). Between the trimmed V and J ends, which lost 4 bases and 3 bases, there was a span of 13 bases. The CDR3 sequence is 15 residues long. Germline values: CDR1 ENHRY, CDR2 SYGVKD. The CDR3 DNA sequence: TGTGCCATCAGTGTGGCAGGGTCACACTACAATGAGCAGTTCTTC. This encodes CAISVAGSHYNEQFF.